This T cell receptor beta chain was recorded in a study of T-cell memory formation after mild COVID-19. The wider study: TCR clusters showed largely donor specificity. Study findings and constraints: Pre-infection memory already had some responding clones, implying cross-reactive memory joined.

V dropped 5 bases and J dropped 0 bases, with 13 bases sitting between them. CDR3 length equals 15 residues. CDR1 and CDR2 from the germline V gene are MNHEY and SMNVEV (reference sequence). This clonotype was counted a single time. Its antigen is currently unknown. Via MiXCR, TCRdb re-called the 5' RACE reads, giving one row per CDR3 protein. This table has 210,000 or so distinct CDR3 sequences, around 30% appearing once. Specimen: PBMCs or a T cell subset sorted from them (not recorded which). The sequence derives from an adult woman who had mild COVID-19 (a few samples of this study predate the infection). Cell type and time point are not known. The chain joins TRBV27 to TRBJ1-1; D might be TRBD1 (5 bases). The CDR3 region is CASSGLGGLNTEAFF. DNA for the CDR3: TGTGCCAGCAGTGGATTGGGGGGTCTGAACACTGAAGCTTTCTTT.